This entry lists 21 T cell receptor beta chains sequenced from one sample in a study of monozygotic twins with inflammatory bowel disease. TCRdb re-called the 5' RACE reads, yielding one record per CDR3 amino acid sequence without DNA. This sample contains about 110,000 distinct CDR3 sequences. The sample consisted of blood. Receptors were obtained from a human donor with ulcerative colitis or Crohn's disease, or a healthy co-twin of an affected twin (not recorded which).

The chain couples TRBV6-2 or TRBV6-3 to TRBJ1-1; TCRdb's assignment of TRBD1 cannot be checked, as there is no DNA. Germline loops: CDR1 MNHEY, CDR2 SVGEGT. The length of the CDR3 is 15 residues. The CDR3 loop reads CASSYGERGNTEAFF.

CDR3 region: CASSLYRGDLSYEQYF. The rearrangement uses TRBV28 and TRBJ2-7; TCRdb's D call, TRBD1, is unchecked because there is no DNA. The V gene's germline CDR1 is MDHEN and CDR2 SYDVKM. This CDR3 contains 16 residues. Full variable domain (missing parts from reference TRBV28 and TRBJ2-7): DVKVTQSSRYLVKRTGEKVFLECVQDMDHENMFWYRQDPGLGLRLIYFSYDVKMKEKGDIPEGYSVSREKKERFSLILESASTNQTSMYLCASSLYRGDLSYEQYFGPGTRLTVT.

This rearrangement joins TRBV27 to TRBJ1-1. The germline V gene encodes CDR1 MNHEY and CDR2 SMNVEV (reference sequence). The CDR3 is 14 residues long. CDR3 sequence reads: CASSSQSRLSEAFF.

V usage is TRBV6-2 or TRBV6-3 and J usage is TRBJ1-5; TCRdb's D call, TRBD1, is unchecked because there is no DNA. CDR3 length equals 14 residues. Germline V lookup: CDR1 MNHEY, CDR2 SVGEGT. CDR3: CASSYLGGNQPQHF.

This chain uses TRBV30 with TRBJ1-5; TCRdb indicates TRBD1, and absent DNA this call remains unverified. Germline assignment: CDR1 GTSNPN and CDR2 SVGIG (reference sequence). The CDR3 is 15 residues long. The chain's CDR3 is CAWSKPGTGYQPQHF.

The chain has TRBV2 and TRBJ2-1; no DNA is available, so the TRBD2 call from TCRdb remains unchecked. The CDR3 consists of 12 residues. The germline V gene encodes CDR1 SNHLY and CDR2 FYNNEI. This CDR3 is CASGTFYNEQFF.

J is TRBJ1-2 and V is TRBV20-1; TCRdb's D call of TRBD1 is untestable without DNA. The CDR3 has 17 residues. Germline V lookup: CDR1 DFQATT, CDR2 SNEGSKA (reference sequence). The CDR3 is CSARLRDREKSGDGYTF.

CDR3 residues: CASSAIHRGLAYSNQPQHF. The chain is built from TRBV12-3 or TRBV12-4 and TRBJ1-5; TCRdb reports TRBD1, a call that lacks DNA to check it against. The CDR3 consists of 19 residues.

The V gene is TRBV5-4, the J gene TRBJ2-1; no DNA is available, so the TRBD2 call from TCRdb remains unchecked. Germline-derived CDR1 and CDR2 are SGHNT and YYREEE (reference sequence). The CDR3 totals 15 residues. CDR3 amino acids: CASSLGAGGYNEQFF.

The chain is built from TRBV12-3 or TRBV12-4 and TRBJ2-1. The CDR3 is 15 amino acids. CDR3 protein: CASSPTRRAYNEQFF.

This chain links TRBV5-1 with TRBJ2-7; TCRdb's D gene call, TRBD2, goes unchecked for lack of DNA. The CDR3 has 13 amino acids. Germline CDR1 reads SGHRS; CDR2 reads YFSETQ. CDR3 region: CASSQGLAHEQYF.

The V gene is TRBV29-1, the J gene TRBJ2-7; TCRdb indicates TRBD2, and absent DNA this call remains unverified. Germline assignment: CDR1 SQVTM and CDR2 ANQGSEA. The CDR3 is made up of 14 amino acids. This CDR3 is CSVVSGRAAHEQYF.

CDR3 sequence reads: CASSIVGIQQGNTEAFF. The chain employs TRBV9 and TRBJ1-1; TCRdb proposes TRBD1, but this gene call is untestable without DNA. The germline V gene has CDR1 SGDLS and CDR2 YYNGEE. This CDR3 has 17 amino acids.

The chain couples TRBV7-9 to TRBJ2-3; TCRdb selects TRBD1, and the lack of DNA leaves this call unchecked. The V gene's germline CDR1 is SEHNR and CDR2 FQNEAQ (reference sequence). The CDR3 is made up of 15 amino acids. The CDR3 loop is CASSVSGGAEDTQYF. Looking up the rest from reference TRBV7-9 and TRBJ2-3 gives the full variable domain: DTGVSQNPRHKITKRGQNVTFRCDPISEHNRLYWYRQTLGQGPEFLTYFQNEAQLEKSRLLSDRFSAERPKGSFSTLEIQRTEQGDSAMYLCASSVSGGAEDTQYFGPGTRLTVL.

V gene TRBV3-1 combines with J gene TRBJ2-5. The CDR3 has 12 residues. Looked up from germline, CDR1 is LGHDT and CDR2 is YNNKEL (reference sequence). The CDR3 reads CASSQVPETQYF.

This chain links TRBV6-2 or TRBV6-3 with TRBJ1-1; absent DNA, TCRdb's TRBD1 call cannot be checked. Germline CDR1 reads MNHEY; CDR2 reads SVGEGT. The CDR3 extends over 15 amino acids. The CDR3 region is CASSTLRDGNTEAFF.

The chain recombines TRBV5-1 with TRBJ2-1. The CDR3 is 18 amino acids. Germline V gives CDR1 SGHRS, CDR2 YFSETQ. The CDR3 is CASSLDLAGRSSYNEQFF.

V and J are TRBV7-2 and TRBJ1-5. This CDR3 has 12 residues. Germline loops: CDR1 SGHTA, CDR2 FQGNSA. The CDR3 sequence is CASSLVGQPQHF.

The CDR3 is CASSSRTGGGNNEQFF. This rearrangement joins TRBV5-1 to TRBJ2-1; TCRdb designates TRBD1, a call that cannot be tested without DNA. The CDR3 is made up of 16 amino acids. Germline values: CDR1 SGHRS, CDR2 YFSETQ.

The V gene is TRBV5-1, the J gene TRBJ2-1; the TCRdb D gene call, TRBD2, has no DNA to confirm it. The CDR3 is 12 residues long. Germline CDR1 reads SGHRS; CDR2 reads YFSETQ. The CDR3 reads CASSSLGDEQFF.

V gene TRBV7-7 combines with J gene TRBJ2-7; TCRdb reports TRBD2, a call that lacks DNA to check it against. Germline values: CDR1 SSHAT, CDR2 FNYEAQ (reference sequence). The CDR3 contains 19 residues. The CDR3 sequence is CASSLAPPPWREAPYEQYF.